These 17 T cell receptor beta chains were sequenced from one sample in a study of response to subunit inactivated influenza vaccine. TCRdb passed the RT-PCR reads through MiXCR, listing each CDR3 protein once. Counted here are under 200,000 distinct CDR3 sequences, about 10% occurring once; the ten biggest clones make up approximately 35%. Source: CD8+ T cells sorted from PBMCs, taken less than 30 months after vaccination. The receptors here all came from a man in his fifties or sixties who received an inactivated influenza vaccine.

This clonotype was counted ten times or more. V and J are TRBV12-3 or TRBV12-4 and TRBJ2-5; 11 bases line up with TRBD2. The V gene end was trimmed by 7 bases and the J gene end by 3 bases; junction bases not matched to a gene: 10. This CDR3 region has 16 residues. The CDR3 region is CASTFEGLADKETQYF. The DNA for the CDR3 is TGTGCCAGCACCTTCGAGGGACTAGCGGACAAAGAGACCCAGTACTTC.

This clonotype showed up many times. V and J are TRBV6-2 or TRBV6-3 and TRBJ1-1; tentatively, D is TRBD1 (6 bases). The CDR3 is 15 amino acids. Trimming removed 2 bases from V and 2 bases from J, with 12 bases in between. Germline V CDR1 and CDR2: MNHEY, SVGEGT. The CDR3 loop reads CASSYTAGANTEAFF. The CDR3 DNA reads TGTGCCAGCAGTTACACGGCAGGGGCCAACACTGAAGCTTTCTTT.

In its sample, this clonotype was seen a few times. The rearrangement uses TRBV5-1 and TRBJ1-3; a weak D match, TRBD1 (6 bases). This CDR3 region has 14 residues. Germline values: CDR1 SGHRS, CDR2 YFSETQ. The V gene lost 2 bases and the J gene lost 2 bases, with 8 bases spanning the gap. CDR3: CASSLTGTGNTIYF. DNA for the CDR3: TGCGCCAGCAGCTTAACAGGGACTGGAAACACCATATATTTT.

The chain employs TRBV5-6 and TRBJ2-5; D may be TRBD1 (6 bases). The CDR3 contains 16 residues. The germline V and J ends were trimmed by 6 bases and 4 bases, with 22 bases remaining between them. Germline V gives CDR1 SGHDT, CDR2 YYEEEE. The CDR3, as DNA: TGTGCCAGCAAGATCTCCGGGACATCGGCGGGAGAGACCCAGTACTTC. Residues: CASKISGTSAGETQYF.

V and J are TRBV6-2 or TRBV6-3 and TRBJ1-1; D gene uncertain. Germline loops: CDR1 MNHEY, CDR2 SVGEGT. Trimming pared 4 bases from V and 2 bases from J, leaving 8 bases between. The CDR3 has 13 amino acids. The CDR3 sequence: CASSLEENTEAFF. The CDR3 DNA is TGTGCCAGCAGTTTGGAAGAAAACACTGAAGCTTTCTTT.

This clonotype turned up a few times. The rearrangement joins TRBV20-1 to TRBJ2-7; D may correspond to TRBD1 or TRBD2 (5 bases each). Trimming stripped 1 base from V and 6 bases from J, with 13 bases between. Germline V lookup: CDR1 DFQATT, CDR2 SNEGSKA (reference sequence). The CDR3 runs to 13 residues. DNA for the CDR3: TGCAGTGCTAGAGTAGGGACCCCCTTCGAGCAGTACTTC. Translating gives CSARVGTPFEQYF.

This clonotype was seen a few times. This sequence joins TRBV27 and TRBJ2-1, with D perhaps matching TRBD2 (5 bases). Germline-derived CDR1 and CDR2 are MNHEY and SMNVEV (reference sequence). The CDR3 runs 16 residues. V was pared by 2 bases and J by 8 bases, with 19 bases between. This CDR3 reads CASSLGEPRLYHEQFF. As DNA, the CDR3 is TGTGCCAGCAGTTTAGGGGAGCCTCGACTTTACCATGAGCAGTTCTTC.

In its sample, this clonotype was seen a few times. The CDR3 sequence is CASSEGRGGGPAGELFF. The DNA for the CDR3 is TGTGCCAGCAGTGAGGGTCGTGGAGGGGGCCCCGCCGGGGAGCTGTTTTTT. The rearrangement uses TRBV2 and TRBJ2-2; D possibly corresponds to TRBD1 (7 bases). Germline V lookup: CDR1 SNHLY, CDR2 FYNNEI. CDR3 length: 17 amino acids. V was trimmed by 3 bases and J by 6 bases, leaving 20 bases between them.

This clonotype was seen a handful of times. This chain connects TRBV25-1 to TRBJ2-1; 7 bases are shared with TRBD1. Germline assignment: CDR1 MGHDK and CDR2 SYGVNS. J lost 5 bases, V lost 11 bases, and 9 bases had no gene match. This CDR3 is built from 13 residues. CDR3 coding DNA: TGTGCCTCCGGACAGGTAGGGAACAATGAGCAGTTCTTC. It yields the protein CASGQVGNNEQFF.

CDR3 bases: TGTGCCAGCAGCTCCCAGGGGGGTCCCAATGAGCAGTTCTTC. It codes for CASSSQGGPNEQFF. The chain combines TRBV9 with TRBJ2-1, with D perhaps TRBD1 (7 bases). The germline V gene has CDR1 SGDLS and CDR2 YYNGEE. The CDR3 extends over 14 amino acids. V lost 4 bases and J 6 bases, leaving 14 bases between the germline ends.

A few counts support this clonotype. The rearrangement links TRBV7-9 to TRBJ2-1; weak D call: TRBD2 (5 bases). Germline V lookup: CDR1 SEHNR, CDR2 FQNEAQ (reference sequence). The CDR3 runs to 13 residues. V was shortened by 9 bases and J by 8 bases, with 17 bases between the two germline ends. Here the CDR3 DNA reads TGTGCCAGTACTGGGCCCGGGGTCGATGAGCAGTTCTTC. Protein product: CASTGPGVDEQFF.

V usage is TRBV4-1 and J usage is TRBJ2-5, with D possibly being TRBD2 (6 bases). Deletions cut 1 base from V and 2 bases from J, with 14 bases between. CDR1 and CDR2 (germline): MGHRA, YSYEKL. CDR3 length equals 16 residues. For the CDR3, the DNA is TGCGCCAGCAGCCAAGCGCTTGCGGGGATTCAAGAGACCCAGTACTTC. Translated, it gives CASSQALAGIQETQYF.

This clonotype occurred a few times. DNA of the CDR3: TGCAGTGCTAGAGGTAACCTAGCGGGCCCTAGCACAGATACGCAGTATTTT. It yields the protein CSARGNLAGPSTDTQYF. The chain is built from TRBV20-1 and TRBJ2-3; 8 bases are shared with TRBD2. V dropped 1 base and J dropped 0; count of bases not matched to a gene: 9. CDR3 length: 17 amino acids. Germline V CDR1 and CDR2: DFQATT, SNEGSKA (reference sequence).

Many counts were recorded for this clonotype. The chain recombines TRBV5-6 with TRBJ2-2, with TRBD2 as a possible D gene (6 bases). CDR1 SGHDT and CDR2 YYEEEE come from the germline V gene. The CDR3 extends over 15 amino acids. V was shortened by 0 bases and J by 7 bases, with 13 bases between the two germline ends. This chain's CDR3 is CASSLETGAVGELFF. The CDR3 DNA is TGTGCCAGCAGCTTGGAAACGGGAGCGGTCGGGGAGCTGTTTTTT.

Only a few counts were recorded for this clonotype. The CDR3 sequence: CASSKPGPWANVLTF. The CDR3 DNA follows: TGTGCCAGCTCAAAACCGGGGCCCTGGGCCAACGTCCTGACTTTC. The chain joins TRBV12-3 or TRBV12-4 to TRBJ2-6; D may match TRBD1 or TRBD2 (5 bases each). The CDR3 sequence is 15 residues long. V was clipped by 8 bases and J by 5 bases, with 16 bases between them.

In its sample, this clonotype was seen a few times. V is TRBV10-1 and J is TRBJ2-1, with D perhaps matching TRBD2 (6 bases). The CDR3 has 13 amino acids. Germline V gene sequence: CDR1 WNHNN, CDR2 SYGVQD (reference sequence). Trimming shortened V by 0 bases and J by 6 bases, and 6 bases separated the two germline ends. Here the CDR3 DNA reads TGCGCCAGCAGTGAGTCGACTAGCAATGAGCAGTTCTTC. Its protein product is CASSESTSNEQFF.

This clonotype was recorded many times. The chain couples TRBV9 to TRBJ2-1; 8 bases match TRBD2. The CDR3 spans 16 residues. The V segment lost 0 bases and the J segment 7 bases; nucleotides outside the gene matches: 9. CDR1 and CDR2 (germline): SGDLS, YYNGEE. CDR3 in amino acids: CASSVGASGSLNEQFF. Written as DNA, the CDR3 is TGTGCCAGCAGCGTAGGAGCGAGCGGGAGTCTGAATGAGCAGTTCTTC.